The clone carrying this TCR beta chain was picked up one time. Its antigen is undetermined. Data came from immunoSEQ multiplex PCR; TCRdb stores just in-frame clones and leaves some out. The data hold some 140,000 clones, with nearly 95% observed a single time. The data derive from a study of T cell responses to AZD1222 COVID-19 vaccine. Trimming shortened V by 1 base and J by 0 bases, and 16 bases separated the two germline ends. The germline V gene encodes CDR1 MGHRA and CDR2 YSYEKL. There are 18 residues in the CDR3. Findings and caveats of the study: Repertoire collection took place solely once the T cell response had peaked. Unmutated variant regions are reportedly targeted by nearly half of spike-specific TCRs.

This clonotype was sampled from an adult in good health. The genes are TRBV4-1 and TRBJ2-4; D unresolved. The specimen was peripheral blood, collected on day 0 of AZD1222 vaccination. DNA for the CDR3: TGCGCCAGCAGCCAAGGTGGTTACGAAGATCTAGCCAAAAACATTCAGTACTTC. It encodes CASSQGGYEDLAKNIQYF.